This T cell receptor (beta chain) appears in the sequencing data of a study of T cell repertoires in cytomegalovirus infection (dated by TCRdb to the late 2010s). The study in broad terms: The HLA type of each donor mattered for the analysis, because public TCR beta signatures pointed to carriage of CMV infection along with the matching HLA type.

The paper as a whole reports these results and caveats: In both this cohort and an independent cohort of more than 350 donors, the cumulative frequency of public TCR beta family members distinguished carriers of CMV infection plus the relevant HLA type. In the ex vivo response, HLA-C-restricted CMV-specific TCR beta clonotypes were dominant, and in two of eight donors the single most frequent clonotype came from this HLA-C-restricted group.

The sample was run on an Illumina HiSeq 1500. TCRdb handled the public reads itself, with Q25 trimming in fastp and clone calling in MiXCR, and kept productive beta chains. Rows matching on CDR3 protein sequence are summarized as one entry with the most common DNA and genes. Counted in this sample were 150,000 to 200,000 distinct CDR3 sequences; over 13% of them appeared once. The biggest ten clones account for about a quarter of the sample. The junction carries 11 bases between V and J, which are trimmed by 2 bases and 3 bases respectively. Taken from cysteine to phenylalanine, the CDR3 has 15 residues. The sequence is cut down to CDR3 DNA, 45 bases in frame from base 1. Sequences MNHNY (CDR1) and SVGAGI (CDR2) are obtained from the germline V gene (reference sequence). In this sample, this clonotype turned up a few times. It lacks a known antigen. No much larger clonotype is one base removed from it; base qualities were not supplied.

The receptor comes from a human donor in good health (CMV status not recorded). Some clones in this sample may be carry-over from other donors' samples. The sequenced sample was PBMCs. The sequence links TRBV6-6 to TRBJ1-5; D gene: possibly TRBD1, on 5 matching bases. The nucleotides read TGTGCCAGCAGTTACGTGCTGGGGCCCAATCAGCCCCAGCATTTT. Its protein reads: CASSYVLGPNQPQHF.